Listed below are T cell receptor beta chains from one sample, sequenced in a study of tumor and adjacent non-tumor tissue in lung cancer. TCRdb ran MiXCR on the multiplex PCR reads and lists one entry per CDR3 protein. The sample includes about 110,000 distinct CDR3 sequences, approximately 80% seen only once; the top ten take under 25%. The sample comprised lung tumor tissue. Every receptor here comes from a man between 65 and 85 years old with non-small cell lung cancer. Both conserved end residues are part of each CDR3. Fields, in order: V gene, J gene, D gene, clone size, CDR3 protein, CDR3 DNA. A D gene is named only where the DNA matches it firmly. Clone sizes are given selectively: once, few, many, or a class where the clone is expanded.

TRBV29-1	TRBJ2-2	.	.	CSTDVTGGTGELFF	TGCAGCACTGACGTAACGGGGGGCACCGGAGAGCTGTTTTTT
TRBV12-3/TRBV12-4	TRBJ2-1	.	.	CASSTATGISYNEQIF	TGTGCCAGCAGTACCGCAACAGGTATCTCCTATAATGAGCAGATCTTC
TRBV6-2/TRBV6-3	TRBJ2-5	.	.	CASSRVAWETQYF	TGTGCCAGCTCCAGGGTGGCGTGGGAGACCCAGTACTTC
TRBV29-1	TRBJ1-2	TRBD1	.	CSIVKGQGNYDYTF	TGCAGCATTGTAAAGGGACAGGGGAACTATGACTACACCTTC
TRBV10-3	TRBJ2-6	.	.	CTISDGNPGANVLTF	TGTACCATCAGTGACGGAAACCCTGGGGCCAACGTCCTGACTTTC
TRBV12-3/TRBV12-4	TRBJ2-3	.	once	CASRNRELHQPQYF	TGTGCCAGTAGGAACAGGGAGTTGCATCAGCCCCAGTATTTT
TRBV29-1	TRBJ1-1	.	.	CSVVTERADAFF	TGCAGCGTTGTGACGGAGAGGGCTGATGCTTTCTTT
TRBV6-5	TRBJ2-2	TRBD1	.	CASTYYPPGTGGSGRELFF	TGTGCCAGCACTTACTACCCCCCCGGGACAGGGGGTAGTGGCAGGGAACTGTTTTTT
TRBV11-2	TRBJ2-2	TRBD1	once	CACSLLGTGVAGDLFF	TGTGCCTGCAGCTTATTGGGCACAGGGGTTGCCGGGGACCTGTTTTTT
TRBV4-1	TRBJ2-7	TRBD2	.	CASSWTLAGEEDEQYF	TGTGCCAGCAGCTGGACATTAGCGGGAGAGGAGGACGAGCAGTACTTC
TRBV13	TRBJ2-3	TRBD2	.	CANRPTSGRGDTQYF	TGTGCCAACAGACCCACTAGCGGGAGGGGAGATACGCAATATTTT
TRBV29-1	TRBJ1-2	.	many	CSAYFLQNYGYTF	TGCAGCGCTTACTTTCTACAGAACTATGGCTACACCTTC
TRBV29-1	TRBJ1-2	.	once	CSAQTTGVGGYIF	TGCAGCGCCCAGACAACAGGCGTTGGCGGCTACATCTTC
TRBV29-1	TRBJ2-5	.	many	CSVDGGVGETQYF	TGCAGCGTTGATGGGGGTGTTGGGGAGACCCAGTACTTC
TRBV7-9	TRBJ2-2	.	.	CASIAGQTNTWELFF	TGTGCCAGCATCGCGGGACAGACCAACACCTGGGAGCTGTTTTTC
TRBV4-3	TRBJ2-2	.	.	CASSHGGLVGELFF	TGCGCCAGCAGCCACGGGGGGCTGGTCGGGGAGCTGTTTTTC
TRBV11-2	TRBJ2-1	.	.	CARSLERLGRTSYNEQFF	TGTGCCAGGAGCTTAGAACGTCTGGGGCGGACTTCATATAATGAGCAGTTCTTC
TRBV11-3	TRBJ1-1	.	.	CASNLKAGWMKTEAFF	TGTGCCAGCAACTTAAAGGCAGGGTGGATGAAGACTGAAGCTTTCTTT
TRBV11-2	TRBJ1-4	.	.	CASSRSGTSEEKMFF	TGTGCCAGCAGCAGAAGTGGGACAAGTGAAGAAAAAATGTTTTTT
TRBV11-3	TRBJ1-1	.	.	CASSLRMMHIEAFF	TGTGCCAGTAGCTTACGCATGATGCACATTGAAGCTTTCTTT
TRBV4-3	TRBJ2-7	TRBD2	.	CASSQARNSKGLAGDSYDQYF	TGCGCCAGCAGCCAAGCCCGTAACTCAAAAGGACTAGCTGGAGACTCCTACGATCAGTACTTC
TRBV11-3	TRBJ2-3	TRBD1	.	CASSSRQGVIDTQYF	TGTGCCAGCAGCTCAAGACAGGGAGTCATAGATACGCAGTATTTT
TRBV4-1	TRBJ2-7	TRBD2	once	CASNWTLAGERDEQYF	TGCGCCAGCAACTGGACACTAGCGGGAGAGAGGGACGAGCAGTACTTC
TRBV29-1	TRBJ2-7	.	.	CSLGFNEQYF	TGCAGCCTCGGGTTCAATGAGCAGTACTTC
TRBV20-1	TRBJ2-3	.	few	CSATRDRDASGTIYTQYF	TGCAGTGCCACCCGGGACAGGGATGCTAGCGGGACCATATATACGCAGTATTTT
TRBV4-1	TRBJ1-6	.	.	CTSSHGMTASSYNPPLHF	TGCACCAGCAGCCATGGGATGACAGCAAGCTCCTATAATCCACCCCTCCACTTT
TRBV29-1	TRBJ1-6	.	.	CSVAGNENSPLYF	TGCAGCGTTGCGGGGAACGAAAATTCACCACTCTACTTT
TRBV29-1	TRBJ2-1	TRBD2	.	CSIESTSGRALEQFF	TGCAGCATTGAATCCACTAGCGGGAGGGCCCTTGAGCAGTTCTTC
TRBV11-2	TRBJ2-5	TRBD2	.	CASSIGTSREFEETQYF	TGTGCCAGCAGCATAGGGACTAGTCGGGAATTTGAGGAGACCCAGTACTTC
TRBV12-3/TRBV12-4	TRBJ1-5	.	.	CASSRDSTPPNQPQHF	TGTGCCAGTAGCCGGGACTCAACACCACCGAATCAGCCCCAGCATTTT
TRBV6-6	TRBJ2-2	TRBD2	many	CASSHSGGRTGELFF	TGTGCCAGCAGCCATAGCGGGGGCCGCACCGGGGAGCTGTTTTTT
TRBV7-9	TRBJ2-7	.	many	CASSSGLTTKYF	TGTGCCAGCAGCTCCGGCTTGACAACAAAGTACTTC
TRBV12-3/TRBV12-4	TRBJ2-1	.	.	CASSLEGGSDQQFF	TGTGCCAGCAGTCTAGAGGGGGGCTCGGATCAGCAGTTTTTC
TRBV13	TRBJ2-7	.	.	CACSSTTVDEKYF	TGTGCCTGCAGCTCAACCACGGTGGACGAGAAGTACTTC
TRBV6-5	TRBJ1-6	.	.	CANSYSDGKISSLHF	TGTGCCAACAGTTATTCCGACGGTAAAATTTCATCCCTCCACTTT
TRBV4-2	TRBJ2-3	.	.	CTSSLLGSGTEDTQYF	TGCACCAGTAGCCTTTTGGGTAGTGGGACGGAAGATACGCAGTATTTT
TRBV6-5	TRBJ2-7	.	.	CASSYFTGLNSGEQYF	TGTGCCAGCAGTTACTTTACGGGACTTAATTCGGGTGAGCAGTACTTC
TRBV4-1	TRBJ1-2	.	.	CASNQEQWTNYGYTF	TGCGCCAGCAACCAAGAACAATGGACTAACTATGGCTACACCTTC
TRBV11-3	TRBJ2-1	TRBD2	.	CASSLLGTSGGCNEQFF	TGTGCCAGCAGCCTCCTAGGAACTAGCGGGGGCTGCAACGAGCAGTTCTTC
TRBV7-9	TRBJ2-5	.	once	CASSLVVTGQETQYF	TGTGCCAGCAGCTTAGTCGTGACTGGCCAAGAGACCCAGTACTTC
TRBV11-2	TRBJ1-1	.	.	CANSTGPAQNTEAFF	TGTGCTAACAGCACCGGGCCCGCACAAAACACTGAAGCTTTCTTT
TRBV15	TRBJ2-1	.	many	CATSRVEGRSYNEQFF	TGTGCCACCAGCAGAGTTGAGGGGCGGTCCTACAATGAGCAGTTCTTC
TRBV12-3/TRBV12-4	TRBJ2-7	.	many	CASSQETVPYEQYF	TGTGCCAGCAGTCAAGAGACAGTTCCCTACGAGCAGTACTTC
TRBV12-3/TRBV12-4	TRBJ1-1	.	.	CVSKGGDIEAFF	TGTGTCAGTAAGGGAGGGGACATTGAAGCTTTCTTT
TRBV6-6	TRBJ2-1	.	once	CVSSRRRGSTTIDEQFF	TGTGTCAGCAGTCGCCGACGGGGAAGCACTACAATAGATGAGCAGTTCTTC
TRBV7-9	TRBJ1-5	.	.	CGSSPSKRPQHF	TGTGGCAGCAGCCCTTCCAAACGGCCCCAGCATTTT
TRBV7-8	TRBJ2-5	TRBD2	.	CASSIWTSGETQYF	TGTGCCAGCAGCATATGGACTAGCGGGGAGACCCAGTACTTC